Following are 11 T cell receptor beta chains from one sample sequenced in a study of T cell repertoires in cytomegalovirus infection. TCRdb reprocessed the reads via MiXCR and lists one record per CDR3 protein. Of about 700,000 distinct CDR3 sequences in the sample, about 33% are singletons; the top ten hold roughly 18%. No antigen has been assigned to these receptors. Specimen: cultured PBMCs, collected from culture after CMV antigen stimulation. The receptors come from a human donor in good health (CMV status not recorded). Some clones in this sample may be carry-over from other donors' samples.

This clonotype has at least ten counts. The chain combines TRBV7-2 with TRBJ1-2; D ambiguous. CDR1 and CDR2 from the germline V gene are SGHTA and FQGNSA. The CDR3 has 12 amino acids. V was trimmed by 8 bases and J by 7 bases, leaving 14 bases between them. CDR3 amino acids: CASGYGEGGYTF. CDR3 DNA sequence: TGTGCCAGCGGATACGGAGAGGGTGGCTACACCTTC.

CDR3 DNA sequence: TGCGCCAGCAGCTTGGTGGTGACAGGGGTCCCCTACGAGCAGTACTTC. Translating gives CASSLVVTGVPYEQYF. The chain couples TRBV5-1 to TRBJ2-7; TRBD1 matches 8 bases. The V gene end was trimmed by 0 bases and the J gene end by 2 bases; junction bases not matched to a gene: 7. The germline CDR1 and CDR2 sequences are SGHRS and YFSETQ. The CDR3 loop spans 16 amino acids.

The chain has TRBV7-2 and TRBJ2-5, with 13 bases that match TRBD2. The CDR3 has 16 residues. The J segment lost 5 bases and the V segment lost 5 bases, leaving 8 bases of the junction unmatched. Germline V gene lookup returns CDR1 SGHTA and CDR2 FQGNSA. The CDR3 nucleotides read TGTGCCAGCAGCCTCGCCGGACTAGCGGGAGATGAGACCCAGTACTTC. This sequence encodes CASSLAGLAGDETQYF.

The chain links TRBV4-3 to TRBJ2-1, with D possibly TRBD1 on 6 matching bases. The CDR3 length is 13 residues. The germline CDR1 and CDR2 sequences are LGHNA and YSLEER. Deletions cut 6 bases from V and 8 bases from J, with 14 bases between. CDR3 protein: CASSYWPGDEQFF. The CDR3 bases are TGCGCCAGCAGTTATTGGCCAGGGGATGAGCAGTTCTTC.

V gene TRBV7-4 combines with J gene TRBJ2-1; 7 positions agree with TRBD2. Per germline, CDR1 SGHVT and CDR2 SQSDAQ. V lost 6 bases to trimming and J lost 5 bases; unmatched junction nucleotides: 7. The CDR3 loop spans 14 amino acids. CDR3: CASSRSGEHNEQFF. DNA for the CDR3: TGTGCCAGCAGTCGGAGCGGGGAACACAATGAGCAGTTCTTC.

The chain carries TRBV10-3 and TRBJ2-5; tentatively, D is TRBD2 (6 bases). The CDR3 has 14 amino acids. The germline V gene has CDR1 ENHRY and CDR2 SYGVKD. V dropped 10 bases and J dropped 3 bases, with 18 bases sitting between them. The CDR3 reads CASMEGLREETQYF. CDR3 in DNA: TGTGCCAGTATGGAGGGCCTAAGGGAAGAGACCCAGTACTTC.

This chain joins TRBV7-9 and TRBJ2-1, with 14 bases that match TRBD2. Per germline, CDR1 SEHNR and CDR2 FQNEAQ (reference sequence). Losses at the gene ends were 5 bases for V and 1 base for J; bases not matched to a gene: 16. The CDR3 has 21 residues. CDR3 loop: CASSPASGTSGRVGSYNEQFF. CDR3 nucleotide sequence: TGTGCCAGCAGCCCAGCCTCCGGGACTAGCGGGAGAGTGGGTTCCTACAATGAGCAGTTCTTC. The complete variable domain, with remaining parts taken from reference TRBV7-9 and TRBJ2-1, reads DTGVSQNPRHKITKRGQNVTFRCDPISEHNRLYWYRQTLGQGPEFLTYFQNEAQLEKSRLLSDRFSAERPKGSFSTLEIQRTEQGDSAMYLCASSPASGTSGRVGSYNEQFFGPGTRLTVL.

There are a few counts of this clonotype. The chain links TRBV2 to TRBJ1-5; D is uncertain. CDR1 is SNHLY, CDR2 FYNNEI, per germline. The CDR3 consists of 13 residues. The ends were cut back, 3 bases at V and 7 bases at J, with 10 bases in the middle. CDR3 nucleotide sequence: TGTGCCAGCAGTGATATCGTCGGACAGCCCCAGCATTTT. Its translation is CASSDIVGQPQHF.

The CDR3 spells CAISSVAGGSGGELFF. CDR3 nucleotides: TGTGCCATCAGTTCCGTAGCGGGAGGGTCAGGCGGGGAGCTGTTTTTT. The genes are TRBV10-3 and TRBJ2-2, with 11 bases fitting TRBD2. This CDR3 comprises 16 residues. The germline CDR1 and CDR2 sequences are ENHRY and SYGVKD. V lost 5 bases, J lost 7 bases, and 9 bases stayed unmatched.

The rearrangement uses TRBV5-1 and TRBJ2-7; D ambiguous. Trimming shortened V by 0 bases and J by 3 bases, and 13 bases separated the two germline ends. Germline CDR1 SGHRS, CDR2 YFSETQ. The CDR3 spans 15 residues. The CDR3 nucleotides read TGCGCCAGCAGCTTGGGTAGGGTTCTAGGCTACGAGCAGTACTTC. Its translation is CASSLGRVLGYEQYF.

This clonotype came up a few times. Here the CDR3 DNA reads TGTGCCAGCAGTCAGGGGTGGTACGAGCAGTACTTC. It specifies CASSQGWYEQYF. The genes are TRBV6-2 or TRBV6-3 and TRBJ2-7, with D perhaps matching TRBD1 (6 bases). The V gene's germline CDR1 is MNHEY and CDR2 SVGEGT. The V end lost 5 bases, the J end lost 4 bases, and 9 bases lay between the germline ends. The CDR3 runs to 12 residues.